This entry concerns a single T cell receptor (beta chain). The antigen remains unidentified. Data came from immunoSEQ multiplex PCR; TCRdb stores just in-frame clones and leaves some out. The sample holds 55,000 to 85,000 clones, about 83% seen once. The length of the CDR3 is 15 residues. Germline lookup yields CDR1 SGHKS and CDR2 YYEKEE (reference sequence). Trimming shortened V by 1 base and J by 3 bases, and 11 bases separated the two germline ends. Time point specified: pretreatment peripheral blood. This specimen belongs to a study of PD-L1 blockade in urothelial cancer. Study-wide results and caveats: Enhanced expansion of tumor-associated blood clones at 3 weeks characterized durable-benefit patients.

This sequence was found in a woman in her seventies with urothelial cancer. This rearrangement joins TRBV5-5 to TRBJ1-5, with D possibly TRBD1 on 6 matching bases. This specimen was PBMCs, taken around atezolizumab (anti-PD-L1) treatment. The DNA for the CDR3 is TGTGCCAGCAGCTTGTGGCAGGGGCTCAATCAGCCCCAGCATTTT. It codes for CASSLWQGLNQPQHF.